This record looks at one TCR beta chain sequence and its context. Its specificity is not known. Assay used: immunoSEQ multiplex PCR; TCRdb lists only in-frame clones, some missing. The sample includes under 200,000 clones, approximately 87% of them seen just once. This CDR3 region has 17 residues. From germline, CDR1 is SNHLY and CDR2 FYNNEI. V trimming: 5 bases; J trimming: 7 bases; junction bases outside the gene matches: 16. These data come from a study of cytomegalovirus exposure and HLA in healthy donors. Whole-study results and caveats: Altogether, 170 or so TCR beta chains were recorded as cytomegalovirus-associated.

Sequenced sample: PBMCs. The sequence came from a woman aged 30 to 39 in good health and CMV-seronegative. This chain uses TRBV2 with TRBJ2-1; 8 nucleotides agree with TRBD1. CDR3 in amino acids: CASSRTWGQAFGNEQFF. The DNA for the CDR3 is TGTGCCAGCAGTCGAACGTGGGGACAGGCTTTCGGGAATGAGCAGTTCTTC.